Sequencing of this T cell receptor beta chain was carried out in a study of T cell responses to AZD1222 COVID-19 vaccine. Method: immunoSEQ multiplex PCR; TCRdb's copy keeps in-frame clones and lacks some. The sample consists of tens of thousands of clones, around nine tenths of them appearing once. Study-wide results and limits: Across spike, vaccine-associated CD4 TCRs were found, dominant at 160-218 and 743-854.

The V gene lost 0 bases and the J gene lost 7 bases, with 13 bases spanning the gap. This CDR3 contains 16 residues. Germline V CDR1 and CDR2: SGHTA, FQGNSA. On this clone: Its antigen is undetermined.

The rearrangement uses TRBV7-2 and TRBJ1-6, with D uncertain. The receptor was derived from an adult in good health. The sequencing used peripheral blood, collected on day 0 of AZD1222 vaccination. The chain's CDR3 is CASSLAFMYNNSPLHF. The CDR3 coding sequence is TGTGCCAGCAGCTTAGCGTTTATGTACAACAATTCACCCCTCCACTTT.